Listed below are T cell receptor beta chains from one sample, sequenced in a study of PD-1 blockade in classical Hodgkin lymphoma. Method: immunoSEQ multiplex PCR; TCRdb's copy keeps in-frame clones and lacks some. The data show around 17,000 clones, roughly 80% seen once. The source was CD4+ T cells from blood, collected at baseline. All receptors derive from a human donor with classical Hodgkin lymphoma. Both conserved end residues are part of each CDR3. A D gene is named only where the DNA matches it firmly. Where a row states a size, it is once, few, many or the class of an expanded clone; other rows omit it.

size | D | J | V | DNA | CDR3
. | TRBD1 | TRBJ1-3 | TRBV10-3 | TGTGCCATCAGTGCTACAGGGGCTGGAAACACCATATATTTT | CAISATGAGNTIYF
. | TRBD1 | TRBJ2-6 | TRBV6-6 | TGTGCCAGCCAGGACAGGGGCTACTCTGGGGCCAACGTCCTGACTTTC | CASQDRGYSGANVLTF
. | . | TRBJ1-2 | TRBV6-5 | TGTGCCAGCAGTTTAACCGGGACATACAACTATGGCTACACCTTC | CASSLTGTYNYGYTF
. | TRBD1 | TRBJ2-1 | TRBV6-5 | TGTGCCAGCAGCCTGAGGGGGCGGAATGAGCAGTTCTTC | CASSLRGRNEQFF
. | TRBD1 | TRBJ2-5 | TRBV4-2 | TGTGCCAGCAGCCAAGATTTTCGTGGGACAGGGTCTTGGGGCGAGACCCAGTACTTC | CASSQDFRGTGSWGETQYF
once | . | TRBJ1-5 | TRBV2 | TGTGCCAGCAGTGAAGAGGGTCAGTACATCAATCAGCCCCAGCATTTT | CASSEEGQYINQPQHF
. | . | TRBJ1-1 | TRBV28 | TGTGCCAGCAGTTTGGTGGGGCAGAACACTGAAGCTTTCTTT | CASSLVGQNTEAFF
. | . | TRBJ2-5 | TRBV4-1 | TGCGCCAGCCGGGGACTGGAAGAGACCCAGTACTTC | CASRGLEETQYF
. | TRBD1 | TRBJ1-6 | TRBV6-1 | TGTGCCAGCAGTAGACAGGGCAGGAATAATTCACCCCTCCACTTT | CASSRQGRNNSPLHF
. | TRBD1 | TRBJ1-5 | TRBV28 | TGTGCCAGCAGTTTCCCCGTAAGACAGGGGGTTAAGCCCCAGCATTTT | CASSFPVRQGVKPQHF
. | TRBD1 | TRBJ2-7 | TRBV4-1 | TGCGCCAGCAGCCAAGCCTCGGGACAGGGCCCCTACGAGCAGTACTTC | CASSQASGQGPYEQYF
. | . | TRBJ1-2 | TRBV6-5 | TGTGCCAGCACAAGGGACGCAAAGGATGGCTACACCTTC | CASTRDAKDGYTF
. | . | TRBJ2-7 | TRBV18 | TGTGCCAGCTCAAGACAGGGAGGCCAAGCGGGCTACGAGCAGTACTTC | CASSRQGGQAGYEQYF
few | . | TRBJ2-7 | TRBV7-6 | TGTGCCAGCAGCTCGAGGCGCTCCTACGAGCAGTACTTC | CASSSRRSYEQYF
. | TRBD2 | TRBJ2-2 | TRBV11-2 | TGTGCCAGCAGCTTAGGTCTCAAGGCGGCGGGGGGGCAGGCCGGGGAGCTGTTTTTT | CASSLGLKAAGGQAGELFF
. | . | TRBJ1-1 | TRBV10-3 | TGTGCCATCAGTGAGTGGGGGGACACGGCCACTGAAGCTTTCTTT | CAISEWGDTATEAFF
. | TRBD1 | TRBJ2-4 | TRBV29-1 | TGCAGCGTTTGGGACAGTCACAAAAACATTCAGTACTTC | CSVWDSHKNIQYF
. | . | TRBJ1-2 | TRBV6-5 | TGTGCCAGTCGGGGGCTGTCTGGCTACACCTTC | CASRGLSGYTF
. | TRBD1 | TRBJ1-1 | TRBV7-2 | TGTGCCAGCAGCTCCGACAGGGGGCAGAGGGGCACTGAAGCTTTCTTT | CASSSDRGQRGTEAFF
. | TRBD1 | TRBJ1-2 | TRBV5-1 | TGCGCCAGCAGCTTGGCTGACAGGGAGAACTATGGCTACACCTTC | CASSLADRENYGYTF
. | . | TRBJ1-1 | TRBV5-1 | TGCGCCAGCAGCGCCGGGACATACGCTGAAGCTTTCTTT | CASSAGTYAEAFF
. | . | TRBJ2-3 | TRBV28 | TGTGCCAGCAGTTTACCCCTCTCGATGTCTAGCACAGATACGCAGTATTTT | CASSLPLSMSSTDTQYF
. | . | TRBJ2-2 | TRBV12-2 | TGTGCAAGTCGCTTCGTCACGACACCGGGACGACCGAACACCGGGGAGCTGTTTTTT | CASRFVTTPGRPNTGELFF
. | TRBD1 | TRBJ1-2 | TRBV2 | TGTGCCAGCAGCCCTGGGACAGGGGGCGCGAATGGCTACACCTTC | CASSPGTGGANGYTF
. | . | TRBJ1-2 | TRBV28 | TGTGCCAGCAGTTTTGGCAGGAACGACTATGGCTACACCTTC | CASSFGRNDYGYTF
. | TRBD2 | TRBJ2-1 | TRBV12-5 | TGTGCTAGTGGTTTGGGGAGATACAACGGACTAGACTTGAATGAGCAGTTCTTC | CASGLGRYNGLDLNEQFF
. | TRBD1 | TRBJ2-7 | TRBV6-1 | TGTGCCAGCAGGGGGACAGGGGCAGGTTACGAGCAGTACTTC | CASRGTGAGYEQYF
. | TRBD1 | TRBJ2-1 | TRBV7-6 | TGTGCCAGCAGCCGAGGGGGCCCCCCTTACAATGAGCAGTTCTTC | CASSRGGPPYNEQFF
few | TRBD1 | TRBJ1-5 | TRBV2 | TGTGCCAGCAGGTTGCAGGGGGATCAGCCCCAGCATTTT | CASRLQGDQPQHF
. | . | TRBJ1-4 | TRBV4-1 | TGCGCCAGCAGCCAGTTTAGGGCGGGGGAAAAACTGTTTTTT | CASSQFRAGEKLFF
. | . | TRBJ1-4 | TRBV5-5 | TGTGCCAGCAGCTTGTATCCCGCCCGGGGGGCTAATGAAAAACTGTTTTTT | CASSLYPARGANEKLFF
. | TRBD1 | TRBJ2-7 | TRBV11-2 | TGTGCCAGCAGCTCCGCCGGGACAGGGAGGTACGAGCAGTACTTC | CASSSAGTGRYEQYF
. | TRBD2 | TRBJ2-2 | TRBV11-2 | TGTGCCAGCAGCTTTGGCGGGAGAGACACCGGGGAGCTGTTTTTT | CASSFGGRDTGELFF
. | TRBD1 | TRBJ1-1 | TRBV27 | TGTGCCAGCAGTTTCTTCCCCCGGACAGGGGACACTGAAGCTTTCTTT | CASSFFPRTGDTEAFF
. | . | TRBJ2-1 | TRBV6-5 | TGTGCCAGCAGTTACTGGGCAGGGGTATACAATGAGCAGTTCTTC | CASSYWAGVYNEQFF
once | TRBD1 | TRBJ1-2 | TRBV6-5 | TGTGCCAGCAGTTACTCGACAGGGGCGCGAGGCTACACCTTC | CASSYSTGARGYTF
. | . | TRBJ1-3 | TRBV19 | TGTGCCGGGTCGCTTTCGGATGGAAACACCATATATTTT | CAGSLSDGNTIYF
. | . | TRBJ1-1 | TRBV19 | TGTGCCAGTAGTATAGTTGACAGGAACACTGAAGCTTTCTTT | CASSIVDRNTEAFF
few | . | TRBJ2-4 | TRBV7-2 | TGTGCCAGCAGCTTAGCGGGGGGCGGGGACATTCAGTACTTC | CASSLAGGGDIQYF
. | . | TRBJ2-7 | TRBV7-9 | TGTGCCAGCAGCCCTTTCGGGGGAAACTCCTACGAGCAGTACTTC | CASSPFGGNSYEQYF
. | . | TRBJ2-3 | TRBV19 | TGTGCCAGTAGCCGGGACTTCTGGGGCACAGATACGCAGTATTTT | CASSRDFWGTDTQYF
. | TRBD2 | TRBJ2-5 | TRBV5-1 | TGCGCCAGCACCCAGGGACTAGCGGTCTTGGAGACCCAGTACTTC | CASTQGLAVLETQYF
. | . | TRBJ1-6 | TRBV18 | TGTGCCAGCTCACCCTCTATTCGGGCCCCCTCCTATAATTCACCCCTCCACTTT | CASSPSIRAPSYNSPLHF
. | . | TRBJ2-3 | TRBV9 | TGTGCCAGCAGCTTCACCCCAGCATACACAGATACGCAGTATTTT | CASSFTPAYTDTQYF
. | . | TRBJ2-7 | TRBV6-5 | TGTGCCAGCATACCTCGGGACGGATCCTACGAGCAGTACTTC | CASIPRDGSYEQYF
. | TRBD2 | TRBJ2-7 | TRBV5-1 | TGCGCCAGCAGAACAGGGGTACTAGCGGGAGATCACGAGCAGTACTTC | CASRTGVLAGDHEQYF
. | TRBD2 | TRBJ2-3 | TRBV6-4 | TGTGCCAGCAGCGTAAGCGGGACCCCCACAGATACGCAGTATTTT | CASSVSGTPTDTQYF
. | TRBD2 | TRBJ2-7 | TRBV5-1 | TGCGCCAGCTACCCCCGGGCAGCGGGAACACTACGCGAGCAGTACTTC | CASYPRAAGTLREQYF
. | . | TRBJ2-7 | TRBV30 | TGTGCCTGGATGCAACCTCCATCCTACGAGCAGTACTTC | CAWMQPPSYEQYF
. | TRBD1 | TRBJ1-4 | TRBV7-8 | TGTGCCAGCAGCCACATTACCAGGGGGCGGGATGAAAAACTGTTTTTT | CASSHITRGRDEKLFF
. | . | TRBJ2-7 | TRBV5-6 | TGTGCCAGCAGCTTCGTAGGGCAGGGGTCCCACGAGCAGTACTTC | CASSFVGQGSHEQYF
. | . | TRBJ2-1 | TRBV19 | TGTGCCAGTAGTAGTACCGGGAACAGGGTTTACAATGAGCAGTTCTTC | CASSSTGNRVYNEQFF
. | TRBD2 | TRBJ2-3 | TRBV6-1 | TGTGCCAGCAGACTAGCGGGAGGGCCTGAGTATTTT | CASRLAGGPEYF
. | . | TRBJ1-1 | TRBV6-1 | TGTGCCAGCAGTGATGGGTGGCAAATTGCTGAAGCTTTCTTT | CASSDGWQIAEAFF
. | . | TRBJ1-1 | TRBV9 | TGTGCCAGCAGCGTAGGTTGGGGGATGAACACTGAAGCTTTCTTT | CASSVGWGMNTEAFF
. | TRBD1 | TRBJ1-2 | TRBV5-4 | TGTGCCAGCAGCTGGGCCGGGACAGGGCTTTATGGCTACACCTTC | CASSWAGTGLYGYTF
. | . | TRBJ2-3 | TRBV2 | TGTGCCAGCAGCCCCGGGACTAGCACAGATACGCAGTATTTT | CASSPGTSTDTQYF
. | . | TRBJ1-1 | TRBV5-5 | TGTGCCAGCAGCTCCCTTGCGGGAGGGGCCCAAGCTTTCTTT | CASSSLAGGAQAFF
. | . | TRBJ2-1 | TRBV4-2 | TGTGCCAGCAGCCAAGATTCCCCCGGTGCACGGTTCTTC | CASSQDSPGARFF